The 8 T cell receptor beta chains below were found in one sample sequenced in a study of blood T cell repertoires in COVID-19. Repertoires were generated with immunoSEQ multiplex PCR, while TCRdb's copy carries only in-frame clones and drops some. Counted here are some 31,000 clones, approximately 88% occurring once; the ten biggest clones make up approximately 13%. The sample was peripheral blood. These receptors all stem from a man between 65 and 80 years old with active COVID-19.

This clone was seen once. The CDR3 sequence is CSARTRTEAFF. DNA of the CDR3: TGCAGTGCCAGGACAAGGACCGAAGCTTTCTTT. The V and J genes are TRBV20-1 and TRBJ1-1, with TRBD1 as a possible D gene (5 bases). Trimming pared 6 bases from V and 8 bases from J, leaving 13 bases between. CDR1 is DFQATT and CDR2 is SNEGSKA in the germline V gene (reference sequence). The CDR3 sequence is 11 residues long.

This chain uses TRBV5-4 with TRBJ1-1; D not certain. V gave up 5 bases and J gave up 1 base, with 12 bases separating them. Germline CDR1 is SGHNT and CDR2 is YYREEE (reference sequence). The CDR3 consists of 14 residues. The CDR3 protein is CASSSAGANTEAFF. In nucleotides, the CDR3 is TGTGCCAGCAGTTCCGCCGGAGCGAACACTGAAGCTTTCTTT. Using reference TRBV5-4 and TRBJ1-1 for the parts outside the CDR3, the full variable domain is ETGVTQSPTHLIKTRGQQVTLRCSSQSGHNTVSWYQQALGQGPQFIFQYYREEENGRGNFPPRFSGLQFPNYSSELNVNALELDDSALYLCASSSAGANTEAFFGQGTRLTVV.

This chain uses TRBV7-2 with TRBJ2-1; D is possibly TRBD1 (6 bases). CDR3 size: 16 residues. The germline V gene encodes CDR1 SGHTA and CDR2 FQGNSA. V lost 5 bases to trimming and J lost 1 base, with 15 bases between them. CDR3 sequence (DNA): TGTGCCAGCAGCCCCAGGGGAGCGGCTTCCTACAATGAGCAGTTCTTC. Residues: CASSPRGAASYNEQFF.

The V and J genes are TRBV30 and TRBJ2-7, with D tentatively TRBD2 (5 bases). Trimming removed 1 base at V and 13 bases at J, with 20 bases between. CDR3 length: 13 amino acids. Germline CDR1 and CDR2: GTSNPN and SVGIG (reference sequence). The DNA of the CDR3 is TGTGCCTGGAGTGGACGGGGAGTACGAAGCGAATACTTC. Protein: CAWSGRGVRSEYF.

The count of this clone is one. This chain uses TRBV9 with TRBJ1-1; 8 nucleotides match TRBD1. The CDR3 spans 17 residues. Looked up from germline, CDR1 is SGDLS and CDR2 is YYNGEE. V shed 3 bases and J 5 bases; nucleotides not matched to a gene: 15. The CDR3 sequence: CASSADPTDRGWTEAFF. Written as DNA, the CDR3 is TGTGCCAGCAGCGCTGACCCAACCGACAGGGGATGGACTGAAGCTTTCTTT.

The chain recombines TRBV3-1 (or the pseudogene TRBV3-2) with TRBJ1-1, with 10 bases fitting TRBD1. V gave up 3 bases and J gave up 5 bases; unmatched junction bases: 3. The CDR3 extends over 14 amino acids. Germline lookup yields CDR1 LGHDT and CDR2 YNNKEL (reference sequence). CDR3 loop: CASSHGQGGTEAFF. The CDR3 DNA follows: TGTGCCAGCAGCCACGGACAGGGGGGTACTGAAGCTTTCTTT.

The V call is TRBV28, the J call TRBJ1-6; D gene uncertain. CDR1 is MDHEN, CDR2 SYDVKM, per germline. This CDR3 comprises 12 residues. V was pared by 10 bases and J by 8 bases, with 12 bases between. The CDR3 protein is CATLGRDSPLHF. The CDR3, as DNA: TGTGCCACCCTCGGTCGGGATTCACCCCTCCACTTT.

V gene TRBV28 combines with J gene TRBJ2-6; D possibly corresponds to TRBD2 (5 bases). The CDR3 runs 19 residues. Germline V gene lookup returns CDR1 MDHEN and CDR2 SYDVKM. Trimming left V 1 base short and J 3 bases short, with 19 bases between. The CDR3 DNA is TGTGCCAGCAGTTTATTAAAGCTGAGGGAGACTGGTGGGGCCAACGTCCTGACTTTC. Translated: CASSLLKLRETGGANVLTF.